The source of this TCR beta chain is a study of blood T cells in healthy people across ages. Study-wide context: The template switching approach captured approximately one barcoded beta molecule for every two T cells.

The people who gave samples were healthy Caucasians from Russia, aged roughly 6 to 100. A second PCR of about 7 to 12 cycles used a sample-barcoded 5' primer and a J-beta primer mix. TCRdb redid the calling of the 5' RACE reads with MiXCR, one entry per CDR3 protein. The repertoire holds roughly 830,000 distinct CDR3 sequences, with around two thirds as singletons. Whole-study results and caveats: Unknown CMV status may confound age-related changes in expanded clones.

This clonotype was picked up a small number of times. Its antigen remains unknown. Between the trimmed V and J ends, which lost 3 bases and 4 bases, there was a span of 10 bases. CDR3 length: 13 residues. The receptor was derived from a man aged 30 to 45 in good health. The chain joins TRBV12-3 or TRBV12-4 to TRBJ2-7, with D perhaps TRBD1 (5 bases). Sequencing was carried out using blood. Here the CDR3 DNA reads TGTGCCAGCAGTTTGTTGAGGACATACGAGCAGTACTTC. It codes for CASSLLRTYEQYF.